Sequencing of this T cell receptor beta chain was carried out in a study of blood T cell repertoires in COVID-19. Study-level information: Material from acute and convalescent COVID-19 was sourced from the United States, Italy and Spain. From T cells, B-cell-depleted T cells, or PBMCs came the material, which was cDNA or gDNA.

This CDR3 region has 13 residues. V was shortened by 3 bases and J by 4 bases, with 7 bases between the two germline ends. Per the germline V gene, CDR1 is KGHSH and CDR2 is LQKENI. Original processing notes: How many nucleated cells were present was estimated from reference gene primer amplification. Profiling relied on immunoSEQ multiplex PCR, and the TCRdb table lists in-frame clones only, not all of them. V, J and clone size are those of that table, while D and trimming were read from the DNA. The data contain just over 65,000 clones, roughly 89% of them singletons. Source material: peripheral blood. The V call is TRBV18, the J call TRBJ1-5; possible D gene TRBD1, 5 bases. The source is a man aged 55 to 70 with acute or convalescent COVID-19. The CDR3: CASSPTDNQPQHF. As DNA, the CDR3 is TGTGCCAGCTCACCGACAGATAATCAGCCCCAGCATTTT.